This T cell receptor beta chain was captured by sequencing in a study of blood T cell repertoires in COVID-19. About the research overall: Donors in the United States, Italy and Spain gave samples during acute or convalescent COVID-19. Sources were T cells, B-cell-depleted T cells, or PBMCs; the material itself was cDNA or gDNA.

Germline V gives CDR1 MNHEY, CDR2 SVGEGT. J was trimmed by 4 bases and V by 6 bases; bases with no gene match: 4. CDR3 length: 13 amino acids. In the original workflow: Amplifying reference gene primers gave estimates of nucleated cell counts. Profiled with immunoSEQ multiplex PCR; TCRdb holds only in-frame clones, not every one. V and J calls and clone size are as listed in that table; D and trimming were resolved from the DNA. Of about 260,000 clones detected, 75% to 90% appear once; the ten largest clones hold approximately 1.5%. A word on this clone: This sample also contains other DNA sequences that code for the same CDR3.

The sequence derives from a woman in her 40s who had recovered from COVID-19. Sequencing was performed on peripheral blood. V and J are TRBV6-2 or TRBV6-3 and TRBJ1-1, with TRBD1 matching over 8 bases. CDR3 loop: CASSPDRGTEAFF. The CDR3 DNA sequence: TGTGCCAGCAGCCCCGACAGGGGCACTGAAGCTTTCTTT.